This T cell receptor (beta chain) was found in a study of blood T cells in healthy people across ages. Total RNA was isolated from each sample in quantities of at least 6 micrograms. Through a sample-barcoded 5' primer and a J-beta primer mix, a second PCR was run for roughly 7 to 11 cycles. MiXCR, applied by TCRdb to the 5' RACE reads, yields one record per CDR3 protein. The sample carries hundreds of thousands of distinct CDR3 sequences, more than 35% recorded once. The CDR3 contains 13 residues. The germline CDR1 and CDR2 sequences are SNHLY and FYNNEI. Deletions cut 4 bases from V and 5 bases from J, with 11 bases between. A word on this clonotype: Its specificity is unknown.

General study findings and limits: Both naive CD4+ cell counts and diversity were greater in long-lived donors than in aged donors. As naive T cell percentage varied, TCR beta diversity correlated strongly with it. Because sorting was not performed, PBMCs prevented conclusive naive versus antigen-experienced comparison.

This clonotype was sampled from a man at least 80 years old in good health. The chain uses TRBV2 and TRBJ2-5; the D is unclear. Sequencing was carried out using blood. The CDR3 DNA follows: TGTGCCAGCAGTGCGGCTTTAAGGGAGACCCAGTACTTC. The encoded protein is CASSAALRETQYF.